This T cell receptor beta chain was identified during a study of T cells in Graves' hyperthyroidism and ophthalmopathy. About the research overall: Upon initial diagnosis and before any treatment, peripheral blood was collected.

Germline-derived CDR1 and CDR2 are LGHNT and FRNRAP. V trimming: 6 bases; J trimming: 4 bases; junction bases outside the gene matches: 2. The CDR3 runs 13 residues. Notes on this clonotype: Antigen specificity is unknown.

Amplified TCR beta CDR3 regions came from RNA transcripts. With the HTBI primer set, the TCR CDR3 went through a first round of RT-PCR. TCRdb independently ran MiXCR on the multiplex PCR reads; one entry per CDR3 protein. The data contain 270,000 or so distinct CDR3 sequences, around 15% of them singletons. Notes on the study in general: Patients with ophthalmopathy were separated from those with stable hyperthyroidism by a 13 V-J model.

The sample consisted of blood. The TCR originated in a woman in her forties or fifties with Graves' hyperthyroidism that later progressed to Graves' ophthalmopathy. The chain joins TRBV12-5 to TRBJ1-2, with 10 bases matching TRBD1. The CDR3 loop reads CASGRDRGYGYTF. CDR3 DNA: TGTGCTAGTGGCCGGGACAGGGGCTATGGCTACACCTTC.